The 24 T cell receptor beta chains below come from one sample, sequenced in a study of T cells in Graves' hyperthyroidism and ophthalmopathy. From RNA transcripts, TCR beta CDR3 regions were amplified. HTBI primers were the set used in a first-round RT-PCR of the TCR CDR3. TCRdb recomputed calls from the multiplex PCR reads with MiXCR, one row per CDR3 protein. The data hold hundreds of thousands of distinct CDR3 sequences, with approximately 25% observed a single time. Sequencing input: blood. Source of these receptors: a woman under 40 with Graves' ophthalmopathy.

In its sample, this clonotype was seen a few times. This rearrangement joins TRBV11-2 to TRBJ2-7; 8 positions match TRBD1. V lost 5 bases and J lost 5; bases outside the gene matches: 11. Germline V CDR1 and CDR2: SGHAT, FQNNGV. CDR3 length equals 15 residues. The CDR3 spells CASSLGVQGADEQYF. In nucleotides, the CDR3 is TGTGCCAGCAGCCTGGGGGTCCAGGGGGCGGACGAGCAGTACTTC.

This clonotype was counted at least ten times. The CDR3 nucleotides read TGTGCCAGCAGCGGGAGGGGACTAGCGGAGACCCAGTACTTC. The encoded protein is CASSGRGLAETQYF. The chain is built from TRBV7-9 and TRBJ2-5; TRBD2 aligns across 10 bases. Germline CDR1 is SEHNR and CDR2 is FQNEAQ (reference sequence). This CDR3 has 14 amino acids. Unmatched junction bases numbered 5, after V lost 5 bases and J lost 5 bases.

This clonotype has at least ten counts. The V gene is TRBV5-1, the J gene TRBJ1-1; 8 nucleotides line up with TRBD1. V lost 1 base to trimming and J lost 7 bases; unmatched junction nucleotides: 6. This CDR3 contains 14 residues. Germline CDR1 SGHRS, CDR2 YFSETQ. CDR3 bases: TGCGCCAGCAGCTTGACAGGGGGAGTCGGTGAAGCTTTCTTT. As protein: CASSLTGGVGEAFF.

This clonotype was found many times. This chain links TRBV27 with TRBJ1-2; 8 bases align to TRBD1. The CDR3 covers 15 residues. The germline CDR1 and CDR2 sequences are MNHEY and SMNVEV (reference sequence). With 3 bases clipped from V and 7 bases from J, the junction kept 10 bases outside the gene matches. CDR3 region: CASSLGRGRLSGYTF. For the CDR3, the DNA is TGTGCCAGCAGTTTGGGCAGGGGGCGTTTAAGTGGCTACACCTTC.

This clonotype was seen ten or more times. The V gene is TRBV27, the J gene TRBJ2-7, with D possibly matching TRBD1 (6 bases). There are 14 residues in the CDR3. Germline lookup yields CDR1 MNHEY and CDR2 SMNVEV (reference sequence). Trimming cost V 3 bases and J 3 bases, with 12 bases left between them. The CDR3 reads CASSFDRPHYEQYF. In nucleotides, the CDR3 is TGTGCCAGCAGTTTTGACAGGCCCCACTACGAGCAGTACTTC.

This clonotype showed up just a few times. The CDR3 bases are TGTGCCAGCTCCCCCCGTGAGGGGGTTTGGAATGAGCAGTTCTTC. The encoded protein is CASSPREGVWNEQFF. The rearrangement links TRBV7-9 to TRBJ2-1; D possibly corresponds to TRBD1 (6 bases). The CDR3 has 15 amino acids. The V and J ends lost 8 bases and 7 bases respectively, with 21 bases between them. The germline V gene encodes CDR1 SEHNR and CDR2 FQNEAQ (reference sequence).

The sample holds many counts of this clonotype. The genes are TRBV12-3 or TRBV12-4 and TRBJ1-3; D unresolved. With 7 bases removed from V and 2 bases from J, the gap between germline ends came to 9 bases. The CDR3 loop spans 13 amino acids. CDR3 nucleotide sequence: TGTGCCAGCACCCCAGACCCTGGAAACACCATATATTTT. This gives the protein CASTPDPGNTIYF.

This clonotype was counted many times. The rearrangement joins TRBV6-1 to TRBJ1-5, with D perhaps matching TRBD1 (6 bases). The V gene's germline CDR1 is MNHNS and CDR2 SASEGT. CDR3 length: 15 residues. Trimming took off 7 bases at V and 3 bases at J, with 16 bases between the two ends. The CDR3 DNA sequence: TGTGCCAGCAAGGGGGGGCAGGGCAACAATCAGCCCCAGCATTTT. This gives the protein CASKGGQGNNQPQHF.

The sample holds many counts of this clonotype. The gene calls are TRBV3-1 and TRBJ2-5, with D possibly being TRBD2 (6 bases). Trimming removed 0 bases from V and 3 bases from J, with 8 bases in between. This CDR3 is built from 14 residues. Germline loops: CDR1 LGHDT, CDR2 YNNKEL (reference sequence). The DNA for the CDR3 is TGTGCCAGCAGCCAAGATCCGGGGGAAGAGACCCAGTACTTC. The encoded protein is CASSQDPGEETQYF.

This clonotype was observed many times. The chain links TRBV12-3 or TRBV12-4 to TRBJ1-1; 9 bases fit TRBD1. The CDR3 extends over 15 amino acids. The V gene end was trimmed by 6 bases and the J gene end by 1 base; junction bases not matched to a gene: 6. This CDR3 reads CASSPAQGANTEAFF. CDR3 nucleotide sequence: TGTGCCAGCAGCCCCGCACAGGGGGCGAACACTGAAGCTTTCTTT.

Notes on this clonotype: A much more abundant neighbour one base away suggests this may be a read error. The conserved phenylalanine or tryptophan normally closing the CDR3 is absent here, so this likely arose from a read error. The V gene is TRBV24-1, the J gene TRBJ1-2, with D perhaps matching TRBD1 (6 bases). From germline, CDR1 is KGHDR and CDR2 SFDVKD. This CDR3 has 14 residues. With 5 bases removed from V and 4 bases from J, the gap between germline ends came to 13 bases. The CDR3 here is CATSGTASAYGYTV. CDR3 coding DNA: TGTGCCACCAGTGGGACAGCATCTGCCTATGGCTACACCGTC.

This clonotype was detected ten times or more. The chain recombines TRBV12-5 with TRBJ1-1; the match to TRBD1 covers 10 bases. Looked up from germline, CDR1 is LGHNT and CDR2 is FRNRAP. V was pared by 2 bases and J by 0 bases, with 15 bases of the junction left unmatched. This CDR3 has 20 amino acids. CDR3 region: CASGLTLGQGGNGMNTEAFF. The CDR3, as DNA: TGTGCTAGTGGTTTGACCCTTGGACAGGGGGGTAACGGAATGAACACTGAAGCTTTCTTT.

In its sample, this clonotype was seen many times. The chain links TRBV6-1 to TRBJ2-2; no reliable D call. Trimming removed 8 bases from V and 9 bases from J, with 16 bases in between. Germline-derived CDR1 and CDR2 are MNHNS and SASEGT. There are 13 residues in the CDR3. The CDR3 DNA reads TGTGCCAGCGCTTTATTTCCTGGCCGGGAGCTGTTTTTT. It is translated as CASALFPGRELFF.

Many counts were recorded for this clonotype. The chain recombines TRBV20-1 with TRBJ2-5; TRBD2 might be the D (7 bases). The germline V and J ends were trimmed by 7 bases and 1 base, with 22 bases remaining between them. The CDR3 runs to 16 residues. Germline V gives CDR1 DFQATT, CDR2 SNEGSKA (reference sequence). As DNA, the CDR3 is TGCAGTGTCAGGGAGGGGGGGGGCACCCTCCAAGAGACCCAGTACTTC. It yields the protein CSVREGGGTLQETQYF.

In this sample, this clonotype turned up a few times. The chain joins TRBV6-1 to TRBJ1-2, with a possible D match to TRBD1 (5 bases). Germline loops: CDR1 MNHNS, CDR2 SASEGT. Between the trimmed V and J ends, which lost 4 bases and 0 bases, there was a span of 12 bases. This CDR3 region has 15 residues. The CDR3 loop is CASSVQGRANYGYTF. CDR3 in DNA: TGTGCCAGCAGTGTGCAGGGTCGAGCTAACTATGGCTACACCTTC.

The chain carries TRBV30 and TRBJ1-2; tentatively, D is TRBD1 (5 bases). Trimming took 4 bases from V and 4 from J, leaving 10 bases between them. From germline, CDR1 is GTSNPN and CDR2 SVGIG (reference sequence). CDR3 length: 12 residues. The CDR3 nucleotides read TGTGCCTGGACCCCAGGGAGCTATGGCTACACCTTC. It translates to CAWTPGSYGYTF.

This clonotype was picked up many times. The rearrangement uses TRBV4-2 and TRBJ2-7; 12 bases line up with TRBD2. Looked up from germline, CDR1 is LGHNA and CDR2 is YNFKEQ. V was pared by 3 bases and J by 1 base, with 4 bases of the junction left unmatched. The CDR3 totals 16 residues. CDR3 sequence: CASSQGTSGGSYEQYF. DNA for the CDR3: TGTGCCAGCAGCCAGGGTACTAGCGGGGGGTCCTACGAGCAGTACTTC.

The CDR3 DNA reads TGTGCCAGCAGGTCGACCGGGACAGAGAACACTGAAGCTTTCTTT. Protein sequence: CASRSTGTENTEAFF. The chain employs TRBV12-3 or TRBV12-4 and TRBJ1-1, with 7 bases fitting TRBD1. The CDR3 covers 15 residues. Germline trimming cut 6 bases from V and 1 base from J; bases unmatched to any gene: 8.

This clonotype was seen ten or more times. V gene TRBV5-6 combines with J gene TRBJ1-1, with a possible D match to TRBD1 (6 bases). Germline values: CDR1 SGHDT, CDR2 YYEEEE. CDR3 size: 16 residues. Trimming cost V 5 bases and J 1 base, with 18 bases left between them. CDR3 DNA sequence: TGTGCCAGCAGGCTAACAGGGAAGAATTGGAACACTGAAGCTTTCTTT. It yields the protein CASRLTGKNWNTEAFF.

This chain links TRBV3-1 with TRBJ1-1; D is uncertain. CDR1 is LGHDT, CDR2 YNNKEL, per germline (reference sequence). The CDR3 is 13 residues long. V was pared by 1 base and J by 7 bases, with 10 bases between. The CDR3 sequence is CASSQVVAVEAFF. DNA for the CDR3: TGTGCCAGCAGCCAAGTCGTAGCAGTTGAAGCTTTCTTT.

This clonotype was detected a few times. The chain carries TRBV11-2 and TRBJ1-5; weak D call: TRBD1 (5 bases). The germline gives CDR1 SGHAT, CDR2 FQNNGV. V lost 7 bases and J 4 bases, leaving 20 bases between the germline ends. CDR3 length equals 16 residues. CDR3 region: CASIPKQAHANQPQHF. DNA for the CDR3: TGTGCCAGCATCCCAAAACAGGCTCACGCAAATCAGCCCCAGCATTTT.

Ten or more counts support this clonotype. CDR3 coding DNA: TGTGCCAGCACCCGGACAGGACTGAACACTGAAGCTTTCTTT. Translation gives CASTRTGLNTEAFF. The rearrangement uses TRBV2 and TRBJ1-1; 7 bases are a match to TRBD1. V dropped 7 bases and J dropped 0; count of bases not matched to a gene: 5. Germline CDR1 SNHLY, CDR2 FYNNEI. There are 14 residues in the CDR3.

This clonotype was detected ten times or more. V usage is TRBV12-3 or TRBV12-4 and J usage is TRBJ1-2; D unresolved. The ends were cut back, 6 bases at V and 7 bases at J, with 18 bases in the middle. CDR3 size: 14 residues. CDR3 residues: CASSPRPGMGGYTF. In nucleotides, the CDR3 is TGTGCCAGCAGCCCCCGACCTGGTATGGGTGGCTACACCTTC.

Here the CDR3 DNA reads TGTGCCAGCAGCTGGGGGGGTGGGGTCTCGGAGACCCAGTACTTC. Protein product: CASSWGGGVSETQYF. V is TRBV5-5 and J is TRBJ2-5, with 7 bases lining up with TRBD2. The germline gives CDR1 SGHKS, CDR2 YYEKEE (reference sequence). The CDR3 has 15 amino acids. Trimming removed 3 bases from V and 5 bases from J; junction bases left unmatched: 10. Full variable domain (remainder filled in from reference TRBV5-5 and TRBJ2-5): DAGVTQSPTHLIKTRGQQVTLRCSPISGHKSVSWYQQVLGQGPQFIFQYYEKEERGRGNFPDRFSARQFPNYSSELNVNALLLGDSALYLCASSWGGGVSETQYFGPGTRLLVL.